This T cell receptor (beta chain) was documented in a study of TIL therapy for anti-PD-1-resistant metastatic lung cancer. Study-level background: Median patient age was 54, ranging roughly 35-75 years. Half of patients were current or former smokers.

The libraries were made with immunoSEQ v3. Sequencing was performed with immunoSEQ multiplex PCR; in TCRdb, only in-frame clones are kept and a portion is missing. The data contain approximately 97,000 clones, about three fifths of them singletons. The time point was: pre-treatment sample, taken before nivolumab and TIL therapy. Tumor tissue came from excised metastases, mostly pleural nodules or supraclavicular lymph nodes. Stage 4 NSCLC adults joined between late 2017 and 2020. This CDR3 has 14 amino acids. Trimming took 2 bases from V and 7 from J; bases not matched to a gene: 5. Germline lookup yields CDR1 MNHEY and CDR2 SVGEGT.

The sequence came from a person aged 25-80 years with non-small cell lung cancer. V gene TRBV6-2 or TRBV6-3 combines with J gene TRBJ2-7; 10 bases are a match to TRBD2. The sequences come from tumor tissue, collected at baseline. The CDR3 nucleotides read TGTGCCAGCAGTTACGGGGGACTAGCGAAAGAGCAGTACTTC. Residues: CASSYGGLAKEQYF.